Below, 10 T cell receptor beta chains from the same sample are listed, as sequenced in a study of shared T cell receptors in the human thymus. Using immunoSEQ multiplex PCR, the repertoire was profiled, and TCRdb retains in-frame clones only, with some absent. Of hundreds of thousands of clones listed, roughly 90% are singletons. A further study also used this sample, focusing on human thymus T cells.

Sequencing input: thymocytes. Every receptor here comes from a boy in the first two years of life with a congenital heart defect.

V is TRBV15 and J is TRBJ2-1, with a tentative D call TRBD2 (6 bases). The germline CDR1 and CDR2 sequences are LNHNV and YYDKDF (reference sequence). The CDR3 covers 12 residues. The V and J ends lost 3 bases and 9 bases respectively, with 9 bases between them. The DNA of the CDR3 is TGTGCCACCAGCAGGACTAGTGCTGAGCAGTTCTTC. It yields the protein CATSRTSAEQFF.

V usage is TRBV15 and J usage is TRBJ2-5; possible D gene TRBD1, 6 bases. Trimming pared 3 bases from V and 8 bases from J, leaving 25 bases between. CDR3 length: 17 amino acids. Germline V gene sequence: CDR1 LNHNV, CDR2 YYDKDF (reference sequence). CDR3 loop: CATSRRTGTPLVRTQYF. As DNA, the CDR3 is TGTGCCACCAGCAGGCGCACCGGGACACCCCTTGTGCGAACCCAGTACTTC.

The chain's CDR3 is CASTFPRLGSNQPQHF. For the CDR3, the DNA is TGTGCCAGCACTTTCCCCCGACTTGGAAGCAATCAGCCCCAGCATTTT. The V gene is TRBV28, the J gene TRBJ1-5; D remains unclear. This CDR3 spans 16 amino acids. Germline lookup yields CDR1 MDHEN and CDR2 SYDVKM. The V and J ends lost 7 bases and 1 base respectively, with 17 bases between them.

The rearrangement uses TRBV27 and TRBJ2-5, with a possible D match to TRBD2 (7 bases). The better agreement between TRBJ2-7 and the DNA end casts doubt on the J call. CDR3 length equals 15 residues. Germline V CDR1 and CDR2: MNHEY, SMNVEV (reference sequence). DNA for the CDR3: TGTGCCAGCAGTTTTGGTTGGGGGGGGCGCCACGAGCAGTACTTC. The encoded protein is CASSFGWGGRHEQYF.

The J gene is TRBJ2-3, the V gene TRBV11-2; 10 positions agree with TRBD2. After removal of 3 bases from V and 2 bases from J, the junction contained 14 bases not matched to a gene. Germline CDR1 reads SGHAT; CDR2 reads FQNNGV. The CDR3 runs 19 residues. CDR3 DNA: TGTGCCAGCAGCTTTAGATCAGTCGAGCGGGAGGGAGACACAGATACGCAGTATTTT. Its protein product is CASSFRSVEREGDTDTQYF.

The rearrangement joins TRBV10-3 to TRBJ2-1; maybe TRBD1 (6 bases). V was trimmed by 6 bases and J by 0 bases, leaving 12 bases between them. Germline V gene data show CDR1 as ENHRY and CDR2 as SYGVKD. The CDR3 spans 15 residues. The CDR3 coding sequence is TGTGCCATCAGCTATACAGGGAGCTCCTACAATGAGCAGTTCTTC. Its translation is CAISYTGSSYNEQFF.

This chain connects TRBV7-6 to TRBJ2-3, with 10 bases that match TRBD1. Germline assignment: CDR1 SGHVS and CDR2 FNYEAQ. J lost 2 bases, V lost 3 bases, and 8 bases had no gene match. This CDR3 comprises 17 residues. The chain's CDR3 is CASSFRDRGPHTDTQYF. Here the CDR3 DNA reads TGTGCCAGCAGCTTCCGGGACAGGGGCCCACACACAGATACGCAGTATTTT. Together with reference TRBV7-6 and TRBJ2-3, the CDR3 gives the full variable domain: GAGVSQSPRYKVTKRGQDVALRCDPISGHVSLYWYRQALGQGPEFLTYFNYEAQQDKSGLPNDRFSAERPEGSISTLTIQRTEQRDSAMYRCASSFRDRGPHTDTQYFGPGTRLTVL.

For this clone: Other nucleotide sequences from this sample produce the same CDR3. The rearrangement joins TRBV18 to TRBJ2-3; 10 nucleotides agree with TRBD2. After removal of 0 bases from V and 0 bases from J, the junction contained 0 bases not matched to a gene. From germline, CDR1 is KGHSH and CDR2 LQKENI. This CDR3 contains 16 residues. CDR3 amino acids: CASSPPTSGSTDTQYF. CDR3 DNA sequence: TGTGCCAGCTCACCACCGACTAGCGGGAGCACAGATACGCAGTATTTT.

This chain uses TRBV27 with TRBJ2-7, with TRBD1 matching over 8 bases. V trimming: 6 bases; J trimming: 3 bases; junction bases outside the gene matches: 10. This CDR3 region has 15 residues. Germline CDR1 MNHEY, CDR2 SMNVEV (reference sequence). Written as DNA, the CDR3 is TGTGCCAGCAGCGGTTACAACAGGGGGAGCTACGAGCAGTACTTC. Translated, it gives CASSGYNRGSYEQYF.

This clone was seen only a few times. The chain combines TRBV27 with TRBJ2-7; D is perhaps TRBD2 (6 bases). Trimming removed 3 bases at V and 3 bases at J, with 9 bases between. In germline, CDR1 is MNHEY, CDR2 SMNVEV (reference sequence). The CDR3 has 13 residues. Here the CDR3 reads CASSFNGSYEQYF. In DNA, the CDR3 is TGTGCCAGCAGTTTTAACGGGAGCTACGAGCAGTACTTC.